Given below is one TCR beta chain in context. Its antigen is undetermined. From germline, CDR1 is SGHNT and CDR2 YYREEE (reference sequence). CDR3 length: 13 residues. The V segment lost 5 bases and the J segment 6 bases; nucleotides outside the gene matches: 6. The sample comes from a study of glioma-infiltrating T cells. The iRepertoire nested amplicon-rescue multiplex PCR amplified TCR alpha and beta CDR3s from RNA. One-step reverse transcription and amplification started from around 100-400 ng of tissue mRNA or PBMC total RNA. Using its own MiXCR run on the multiplex PCR reads, TCRdb lists one record per CDR3 protein. The data contain roughly 20,000 distinct CDR3 sequences, around 24% of them singletons. General study findings and limits: Tissue and blood shared very few CDR3 sequences. Tissue-blood divergence was below expectation in non-neoplastic patients, above in gliomas.

The rearrangement links TRBV5-4 to TRBJ1-2, with 8 nucleotides matching TRBD1. Sequencing was performed on glioma tissue, nonneoplastic brain tissue, or PBMCs (not recorded which). The source of this sequence is a human donor with low-grade glioma or glioblastoma, undergoing nonglioma brain surgery, or in good health (not recorded which). CDR3 in DNA: TGTGCCAGCAGACCGGACAGGGCCCATGGCTACACCTTC. Translation gives CASRPDRAHGYTF.